This TCR beta chain was obtained from a study of blood T cell repertoires in COVID-19. Sequencing used immunoSEQ multiplex PCR; TCRdb keeps in-frame clones, though not all of them. The sample lists about 200,000 clones, 88% occurring once. This CDR3 spans 16 amino acids. After removal of 6 bases from V and 2 bases from J, the junction contained 5 bases not matched to a gene. CDR1 SGHTA and CDR2 FQGNSA come from the germline V gene. The sequencing sample was made of peripheral blood. The clonotype comes from a man aged 35 to 55 with active or convalescent COVID-19. V and J are TRBV7-2 and TRBJ2-6; 9 positions agree with TRBD1. Here the CDR3 reads CASRAGTGTGANVLTF. CDR3 sequence (DNA): TGTGCCAGCAGGGCCGGGACAGGGACTGGGGCCAACGTCCTGACTTTC.